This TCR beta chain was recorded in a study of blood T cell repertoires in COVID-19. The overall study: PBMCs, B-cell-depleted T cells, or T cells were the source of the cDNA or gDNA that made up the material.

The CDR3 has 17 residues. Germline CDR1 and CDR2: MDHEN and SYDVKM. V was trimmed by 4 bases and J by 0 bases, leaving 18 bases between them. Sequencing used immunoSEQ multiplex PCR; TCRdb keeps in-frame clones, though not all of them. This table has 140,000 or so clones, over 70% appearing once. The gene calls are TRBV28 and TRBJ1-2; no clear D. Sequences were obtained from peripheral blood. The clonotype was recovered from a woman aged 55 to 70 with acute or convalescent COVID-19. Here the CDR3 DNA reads TGTGCCAGCAGTTCGACCAGGATTTCCGAAACTAACTATGGCTACACCTTC. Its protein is CASSSTRISETNYGYTF.